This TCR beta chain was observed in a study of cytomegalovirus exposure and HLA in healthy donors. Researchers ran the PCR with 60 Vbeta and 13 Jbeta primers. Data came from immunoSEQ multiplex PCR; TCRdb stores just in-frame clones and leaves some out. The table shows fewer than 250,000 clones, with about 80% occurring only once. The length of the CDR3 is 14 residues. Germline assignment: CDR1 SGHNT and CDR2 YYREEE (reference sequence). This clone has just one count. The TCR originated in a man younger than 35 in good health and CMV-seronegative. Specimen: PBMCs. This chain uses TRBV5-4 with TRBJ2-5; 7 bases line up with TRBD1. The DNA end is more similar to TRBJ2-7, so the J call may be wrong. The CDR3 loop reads CASSFPGQTYEQYF. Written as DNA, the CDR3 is TGTGCCAGCAGCTTCCCGGGACAGACCTACGAGCAGTACTTC.